These 12 T cell receptor beta chains originate from one sample sequenced in a study of cytomegalovirus exposure and HLA in healthy donors. Libraries were prepared by immunoSEQ multiplex PCR; TCRdb keeps only in-frame clonotypes and omits some of them. The profile covers about 240,000 clones, with about 90% appearing a single time and around 1.3% taken by the ten largest. The sample consisted of PBMCs. The origin of the receptors is a woman aged 30 to 39 in good health and CMV-seropositive.

This chain joins TRBV7-2 and TRBJ1-4; D uncertain. Deletions cut 1 base from V and 4 bases from J, with 10 bases between. The CDR3 loop spans 15 amino acids. From germline, CDR1 is SGHTA and CDR2 FQGNSA. The chain's CDR3 is CASSLDSGFNEKLFF. The DNA of the CDR3 is TGTGCCAGCAGCTTAGATTCCGGGTTTAATGAAAAACTGTTTTTT. Complete variable domain (other parts from reference TRBV7-2 and TRBJ1-4): GAGVSQSPSNKVTEKGKDVELRCDPISGHTALYWYRQSLGQGLEFLIYFQGNSAPDKSGLPSDRFSAERTGGSVSTLTIQRTQQEDSAVYLCASSLDSGFNEKLFFGSGTQLSVL.

The gene calls are TRBV7-2 and TRBJ1-2, with 7 bases identical to TRBD1. J lost 8 bases, V lost 3 bases, and 12 bases had no gene match. The germline V gene has CDR1 SGHTA and CDR2 FQGNSA. This CDR3 is built from 15 residues. The CDR3 loop reads CASSFIQGTGDGYTF. CDR3 DNA sequence: TGTGCCAGCAGCTTTATACAAGGCACAGGGGACGGCTACACCTTC.

This chain joins TRBV9 and TRBJ2-7; D is perhaps TRBD2 (6 bases). V was trimmed by 0 bases and J by 2 bases, leaving 12 bases between them. The V gene's germline CDR1 is SGDLS and CDR2 YYNGEE. The CDR3 spans 15 residues. The CDR3 region has the DNA TGTGCCAGCAGCGTAGCCCCCGGGGAGGCCTACGAGCAGTACTTC. It translates to CASSVAPGEAYEQYF.

The chain couples TRBV5-1 to TRBJ1-2, with D possibly TRBD1 on 5 matching bases. This CDR3 is 17 amino acids long. V was trimmed by 1 base and J by 5 bases, leaving 21 bases between them. In germline, CDR1 is SGHRS, CDR2 YFSETQ. CDR3 sequence: CASSLSPPGETLYGYTF. CDR3 nucleotide sequence: TGCGCCAGCAGCTTGTCCCCCCCGGGGGAGACGCTTTATGGCTACACCTTC.

The chain has TRBV4-1 and TRBJ1-1, with TRBD1 identical over 7 bases. Unmatched junction bases numbered 5, after V lost 4 bases and J lost 0 bases. The CDR3 length is 15 residues. CDR1 MGHRA and CDR2 YSYEKL come from the germline V gene. Written as DNA, the CDR3 is TGCGCCAGCAGCCTGAGGACAGGAATGAACACTGAAGCTTTCTTT. Translated, it gives CASSLRTGMNTEAFF.

J is TRBJ2-2 and V is TRBV5-4; 9 positions match TRBD1. V was pared by 2 bases and J by 8 bases, with 10 bases of the junction left unmatched. Germline V gene data show CDR1 as SGHNT and CDR2 as YYREEE (reference sequence). The CDR3 spans 16 residues. The CDR3 is CASSFLGQGLLGELFF. The CDR3, as DNA: TGTGCCAGCAGCTTCCTGGGACAGGGCCTATTAGGGGAGCTGTTTTTT.

Here the CDR3 DNA reads TGTGCCTGGAGTAGGGCGGGAGGGGGAGTGGACATTCAGTACTTC. Protein product: CAWSRAGGGVDIQYF. The V call is TRBV30, the J call TRBJ2-4; 9 bases are shared with TRBD2. The CDR3 contains 15 residues. Germline V lookup: CDR1 GTSNPN, CDR2 SVGIG (reference sequence). Trimming cost V 2 bases and J 8 bases; bases outside gene matches: 10.

The chain joins TRBV19 to TRBJ2-5, with D possibly TRBD1 on 6 matching bases. The germline V gene has CDR1 LNHDA and CDR2 SQIVND (reference sequence). V lost 10 bases and J lost 1, with 16 bases in between. The CDR3 covers 14 residues. DNA for the CDR3: TGTGCCACCGAGGCCAGGGGCCTCCAAGAGACCCAGTACTTC. Translated: CATEARGLQETQYF.

This chain joins TRBV5-1 and TRBJ1-2; D might be TRBD1 (6 bases). The germline CDR1 and CDR2 sequences are SGHRS and YFSETQ. Trimming took 0 bases from V and 3 from J, leaving 15 bases between them. This CDR3 comprises 16 residues. CDR3 protein: CASSLEGQGKDYGYTF. Written as DNA, the CDR3 is TGCGCCAGCAGCTTGGAGGGGCAGGGGAAGGACTATGGCTACACCTTC.

The V gene is TRBV27, the J gene TRBJ2-1, with 10 bases fitting TRBD2. V gave up 3 bases and J gave up 9 bases; unmatched junction bases: 5. Germline V gene sequence: CDR1 MNHEY, CDR2 SMNVEV (reference sequence). This CDR3 has 14 amino acids. This chain's CDR3 is CASSFSGRLGEQFF. The CDR3 nucleotides read TGTGCCAGCAGTTTTAGCGGGAGGTTGGGTGAGCAGTTCTTC.

The chain uses TRBV6-5 and TRBJ2-7, with D perhaps matching TRBD1 (6 bases). There are 14 residues in the CDR3. Germline V gene data show CDR1 as MNHEY and CDR2 as SVGAGI. V dropped 2 bases and J dropped 3 bases, with 11 bases sitting between them. The CDR3 DNA follows: TGTGCCAGCAGTTACGGAGGACAGAGCTACGAGCAGTACTTC. Its protein product is CASSYGGQSYEQYF.

The chain employs TRBV11-2 and TRBJ2-7, with 9 bases identical to TRBD1. The CDR3 covers 15 residues. Germline CDR1 is SGHAT and CDR2 is FQNNGV. The V and J ends lost 3 bases and 1 base, in that order; junction bases with no gene match: 4. CDR3 coding DNA: TGTGCCAGCAGCTTCGGACAGGGGATGTCCTACGAGCAGTACTTC. Translation gives CASSFGQGMSYEQYF.